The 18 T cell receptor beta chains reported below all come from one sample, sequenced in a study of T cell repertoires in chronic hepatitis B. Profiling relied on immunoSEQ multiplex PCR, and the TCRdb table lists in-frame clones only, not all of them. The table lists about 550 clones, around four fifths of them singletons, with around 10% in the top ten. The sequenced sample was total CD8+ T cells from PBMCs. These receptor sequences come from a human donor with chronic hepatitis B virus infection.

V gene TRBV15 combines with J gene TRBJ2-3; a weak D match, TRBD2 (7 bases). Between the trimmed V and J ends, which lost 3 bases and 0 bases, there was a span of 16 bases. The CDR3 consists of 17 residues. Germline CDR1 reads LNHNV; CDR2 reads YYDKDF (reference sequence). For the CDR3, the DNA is TGTGCCACCAGCAGGTCGGGGGGCAGGAGTAGCACAGATACGCAGTATTTT. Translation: CATSRSGGRSSTDTQYF. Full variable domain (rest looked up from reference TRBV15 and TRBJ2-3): DAMVIQNPRYQVTQFGKPVTLSCSQTLNHNVMYWYQQKSSQAPKLLFHYYDKDFNNEADTPDNFQSRRPNTSFCFLDIRSPGLGDTAMYLCATSRSGGRSSTDTQYFGPGTRLTVL.

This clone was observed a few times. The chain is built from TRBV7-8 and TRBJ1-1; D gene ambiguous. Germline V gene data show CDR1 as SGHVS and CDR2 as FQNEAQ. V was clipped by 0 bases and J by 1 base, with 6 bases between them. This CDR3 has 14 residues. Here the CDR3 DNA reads TGTGCCAGCAGCTTAGCTTCCCGGAACACTGAAGCTTTCTTT. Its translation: CASSLASRNTEAFF.

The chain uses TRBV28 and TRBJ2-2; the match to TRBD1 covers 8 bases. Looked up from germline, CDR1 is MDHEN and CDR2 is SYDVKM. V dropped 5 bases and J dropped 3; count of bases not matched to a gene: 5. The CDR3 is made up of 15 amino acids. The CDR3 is CASSPGDRHTGELFF. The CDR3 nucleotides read TGTGCCAGCAGTCCTGGGGACAGGCACACCGGGGAGCTGTTTTTT.

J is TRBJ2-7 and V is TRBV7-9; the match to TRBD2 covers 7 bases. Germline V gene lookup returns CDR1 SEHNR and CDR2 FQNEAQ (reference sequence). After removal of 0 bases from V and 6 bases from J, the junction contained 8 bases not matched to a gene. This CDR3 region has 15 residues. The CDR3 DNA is TGTGCCAGCAGCTTAGCGGGGGAGGGTTCTTTCGAGCAGTACGTC. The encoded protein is CASSLAGEGSFEQYV.

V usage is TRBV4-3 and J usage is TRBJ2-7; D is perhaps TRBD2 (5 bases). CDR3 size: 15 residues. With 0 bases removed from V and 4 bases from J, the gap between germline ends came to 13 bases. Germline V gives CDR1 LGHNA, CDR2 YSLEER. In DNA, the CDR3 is TGCGCCAGCAGCCAAGATACGGGGAGTGGATACGAGCAGTACGTC. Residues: CASSQDTGSGYEQYV.

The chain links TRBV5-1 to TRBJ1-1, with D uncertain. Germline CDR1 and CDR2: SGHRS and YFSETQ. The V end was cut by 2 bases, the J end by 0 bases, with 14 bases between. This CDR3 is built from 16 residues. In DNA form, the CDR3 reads TGCGCCAGCAGCTTTGGTAGGGCGCTCATGAACACTGAAGCTTTCTTT. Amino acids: CASSFGRALMNTEAFF.

The CDR3 is CASSSGGGNTEAFF. Written as DNA, the CDR3 is TGTGCCAGCAGCTCAGGGGGGGGCAACACTGAAGCTTTCTTT. This chain joins TRBV9 and TRBJ1-1; the match to TRBD1 covers 7 bases. CDR3 size: 14 residues. Germline-derived CDR1 and CDR2 are SGDLS and YYNGEE. The ends lost 4 bases at V and 2 bases at J; junction bases unmatched: 5. Complete variable domain (other parts from reference TRBV9 and TRBJ1-1): DSGVTQTPKHLITATGQRVTLRCSPRSGDLSVYWYQQSLDQGLQFLIQYYNGEERAKGNILERFSAQQFPDLHSELNLSSLELGDSALYFCASSSGGGNTEAFFGQGTRLTVV.

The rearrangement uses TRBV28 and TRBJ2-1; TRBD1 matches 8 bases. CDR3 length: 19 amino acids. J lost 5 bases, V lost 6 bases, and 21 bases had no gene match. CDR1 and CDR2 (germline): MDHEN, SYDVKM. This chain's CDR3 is CASSLTGEASTRRNNEQFF. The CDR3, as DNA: TGTGCCAGCAGCTTGACAGGGGAGGCCTCGACCCGGAGAAACAATGAGCAGTTCTTC.

CDR3 protein: CASKDINNEKLFF. For the CDR3, the DNA is TGTGCCAGCAAGGACATTAATAATGAAAAACTGTTTTTT. The V gene is TRBV27, the J gene TRBJ1-4, with D perhaps TRBD1 (5 bases). There are 13 residues in the CDR3. Germline loops: CDR1 MNHEY, CDR2 SMNVEV (reference sequence). V gave up 7 bases and J gave up 4 bases, with 10 bases separating them.

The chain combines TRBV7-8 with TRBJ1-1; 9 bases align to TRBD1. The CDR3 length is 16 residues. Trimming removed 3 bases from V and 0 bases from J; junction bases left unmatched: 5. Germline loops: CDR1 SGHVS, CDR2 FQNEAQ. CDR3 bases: TGTGCCAGCAGCTTGACGACAGGGGGACTGAACACTGAAGCTTTCTTT. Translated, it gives CASSLTTGGLNTEAFF.

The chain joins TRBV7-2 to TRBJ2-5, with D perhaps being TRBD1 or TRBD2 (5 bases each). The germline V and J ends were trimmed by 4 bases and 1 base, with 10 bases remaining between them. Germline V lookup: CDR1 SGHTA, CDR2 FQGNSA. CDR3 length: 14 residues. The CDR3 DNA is TGTGCCAGCAGCTCGGGGCGGGTCCAAGAGACCCAGTACTTC. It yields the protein CASSSGRVQETQYF.

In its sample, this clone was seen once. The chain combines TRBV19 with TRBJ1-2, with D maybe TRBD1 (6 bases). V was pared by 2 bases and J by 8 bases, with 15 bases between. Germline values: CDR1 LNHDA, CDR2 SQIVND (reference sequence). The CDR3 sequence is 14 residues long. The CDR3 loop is CASSILGSGEGYTF. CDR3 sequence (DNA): TGTGCCAGTAGTATACTTGGGTCAGGGGAAGGCTACACCTTC.

The CDR3 sequence is CAWSAVGEGYGYTF. CDR3 DNA: TGTGCCTGGAGTGCGGTCGGAGAAGGCTATGGCTACACCTTC. V gene TRBV30 combines with J gene TRBJ1-2; the D is unclear. This CDR3 contains 14 residues. V lost 1 base to trimming and J lost 4 bases, with 13 bases between them. Looked up from germline, CDR1 is GTSNPN and CDR2 is SVGIG (reference sequence).

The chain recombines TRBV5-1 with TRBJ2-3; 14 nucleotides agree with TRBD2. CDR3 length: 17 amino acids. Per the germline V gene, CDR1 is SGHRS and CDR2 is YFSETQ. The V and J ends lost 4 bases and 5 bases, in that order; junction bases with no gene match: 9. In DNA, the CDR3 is TGCGCCAGCAGCGAGGGACTAGCGGGGGTTCAGGGAGATACGCAGTATTTT. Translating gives CASSEGLAGVQGDTQYF.

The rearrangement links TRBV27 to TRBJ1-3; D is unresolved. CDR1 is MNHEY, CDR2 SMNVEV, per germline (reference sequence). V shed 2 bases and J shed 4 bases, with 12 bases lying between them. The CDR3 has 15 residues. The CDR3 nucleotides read TGTGCCAGCAGTTTAAGATCGGGGTGGGGAAACACCATATATTTT. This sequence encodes CASSLRSGWGNTIYF.

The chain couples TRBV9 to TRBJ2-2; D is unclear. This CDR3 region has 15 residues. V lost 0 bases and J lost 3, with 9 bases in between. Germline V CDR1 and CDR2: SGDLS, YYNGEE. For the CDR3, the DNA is TGTGCCAGCAGCGTAGCTGCCAGTTACACCGGGGAGCTGTTTTTT. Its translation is CASSVAASYTGELFF.

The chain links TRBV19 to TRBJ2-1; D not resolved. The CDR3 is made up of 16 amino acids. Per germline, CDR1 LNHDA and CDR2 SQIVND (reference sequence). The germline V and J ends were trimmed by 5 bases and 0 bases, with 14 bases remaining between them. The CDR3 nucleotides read TGTGCCAGTAGTCCCCTGGCTCTGAGCTCCTACAATGAGCAGTTCTTC. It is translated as CASSPLALSSYNEQFF. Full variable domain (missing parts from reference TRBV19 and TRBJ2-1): DGGITQSPKYLFRKEGQNVTLSCEQNLNHDAMYWYRQDPGQGLRLIYYSQIVNDFQKGDIAEGYSVSREKKESFPLTVTSAQKNPTAFYLCASSPLALSSYNEQFFGPGTRLTVL.

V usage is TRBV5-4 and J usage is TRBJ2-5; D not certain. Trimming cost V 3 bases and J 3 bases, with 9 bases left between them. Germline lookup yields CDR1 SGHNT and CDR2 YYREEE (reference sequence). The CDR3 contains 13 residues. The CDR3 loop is CASSSRLEETQYF. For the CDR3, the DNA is TGTGCCAGCAGCTCGCGACTGGAAGAGACCCAGTACTTC.